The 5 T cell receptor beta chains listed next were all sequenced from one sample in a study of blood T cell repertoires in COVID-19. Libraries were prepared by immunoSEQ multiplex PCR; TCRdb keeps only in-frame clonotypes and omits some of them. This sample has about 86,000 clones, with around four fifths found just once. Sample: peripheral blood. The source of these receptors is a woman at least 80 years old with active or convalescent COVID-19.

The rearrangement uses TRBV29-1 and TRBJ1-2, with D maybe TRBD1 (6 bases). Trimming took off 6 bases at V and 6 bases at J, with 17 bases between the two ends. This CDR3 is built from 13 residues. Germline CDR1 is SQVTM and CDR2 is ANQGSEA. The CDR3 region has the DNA TGCAGCGTCCACGGGGGGGGCTCGGATGGCTACACCTTC. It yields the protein CSVHGGGSDGYTF.

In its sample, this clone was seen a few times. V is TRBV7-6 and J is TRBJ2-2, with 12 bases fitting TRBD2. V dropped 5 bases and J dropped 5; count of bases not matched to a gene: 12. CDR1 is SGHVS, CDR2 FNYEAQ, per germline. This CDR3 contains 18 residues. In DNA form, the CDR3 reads TGTGCCAGCAGCAAAAAACCTTCTAGCGGGGGGGCAACCGGGGAGCTGTTTTTT. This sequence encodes CASSKKPSSGGATGELFF.

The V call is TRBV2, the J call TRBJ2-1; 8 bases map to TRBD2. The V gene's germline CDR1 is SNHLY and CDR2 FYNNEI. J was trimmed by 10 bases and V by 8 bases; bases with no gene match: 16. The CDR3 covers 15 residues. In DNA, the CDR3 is TGTGCCAGCTCCTTGCTAGCCTCCCGGGGGGGGGAGCAGTTCTTC. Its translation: CASSLLASRGGEQFF.

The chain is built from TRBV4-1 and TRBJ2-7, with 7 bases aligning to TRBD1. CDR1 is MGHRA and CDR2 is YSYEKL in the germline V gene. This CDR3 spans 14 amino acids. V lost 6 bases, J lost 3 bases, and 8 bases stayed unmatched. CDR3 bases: TGCGCCAGCAGTTCGACAGGGCTTTTCTACGAGCAGTACTTC. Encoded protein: CASSSTGLFYEQYF.

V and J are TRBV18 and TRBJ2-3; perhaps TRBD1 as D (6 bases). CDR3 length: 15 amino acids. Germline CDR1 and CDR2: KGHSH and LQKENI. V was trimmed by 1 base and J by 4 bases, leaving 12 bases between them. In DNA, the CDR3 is TGTGCCAGCTCACCACAAACAGGGATGGCAGATACGCAGTATTTT. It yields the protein CASSPQTGMADTQYF.